The 20 T cell receptor beta chains in this list originate from one sample, sequenced in a study of CD8+ T cells in alopecia areata. Treatment indicated: oral pan-JAK inhibitor, 5-10 mg twice daily. The sequencing template was cDNA reverse transcribed from extracted RNA. TCRdb keeps only in-frame clones here, not all; method: immunoSEQ multiplex PCR. The table shows about 200,000 clones, with roughly 64% occurring only once. The sample was CD4+ T cells sorted from blood, taken at week 4, from a patient treated with tofacitinib. The receptors were sampled from a human donor with alopecia areata.

V gene TRBV23-1 combines with J gene TRBJ1-2, with D hard to call. TRBV23-1 is an ORF, and what it does is uncertain. The CDR3 is 13 residues long. Trimming pared 8 bases from V and 4 bases from J, leaving 14 bases between. CDR3 in DNA: TGCGCCAGCCCCGCACGGGTCCTCTATGGCTACACCTTC. Translated: CASPARVLYGYTF.

Note on this clone: Distinct nucleotide sequences in the sample also encode this CDR3. The V call is TRBV7-2, the J call TRBJ2-3; 8 bases line up with TRBD1. CDR1 and CDR2 (germline): SGHTA, FQGNSA. J lost 6 bases, V lost 1 base, and 3 bases had no gene match. The CDR3 runs 14 residues. In DNA, the CDR3 is TGTGCCAGCAGCTTAGGTCAGGGGGCGGATACGCAGTATTTT. It specifies CASSLGQGADTQYF.

A single count supports this clone. CDR3 protein: CASSPSGATNEKLFF. CDR3 in DNA: TGCGCCAGCAGCCCCTCAGGGGCAACTAATGAAAAACTGTTTTTT. The chain is built from TRBV5-1 and TRBJ1-4; D perhaps matches TRBD1 (6 bases). The CDR3 extends over 15 amino acids. Trimming removed 4 bases at V and 0 bases at J, with 10 bases between. In germline, CDR1 is SGHRS, CDR2 YFSETQ.

V gene TRBV29-1 combines with J gene TRBJ2-7, with D perhaps TRBD1 or TRBD2 (6 bases each). CDR1 SQVTM and CDR2 ANQGSEA come from the germline V gene. The V end was cut by 1 base, the J end by 2 bases, with 15 bases between. The CDR3 has 15 residues. CDR3: CSVEGGGGNPYEQYF. CDR3 DNA: TGCAGCGTTGAAGGCGGAGGGGGAAACCCCTACGAGCAGTACTTC.

Concerning this clone itself: Since a much larger clone is just one base distant, this may be a read error. The chain recombines TRBV11-2 with TRBJ2-5; D gene unclear. Germline V gene data show CDR1 as SGHAT and CDR2 as FQNNGV. V lost 1 base to trimming and J lost 6 bases, with 3 bases between them. The CDR3 sequence is 11 residues long. The CDR3 here is CASSLGKTQYF. For the CDR3, the DNA is TGTGCCAGCAGCTTAGGAAAGACCCAGTACTTC.

This clone was seen more than once but under ten times. For the CDR3, the DNA is TGCAGCGTTGGCAGGACAAATCCAGATACGCAGTATTTT. Its translation is CSVGRTNPDTQYF. The chain has TRBV29-1 and TRBJ2-3; tentative D call: TRBD1 (5 bases). Germline V gives CDR1 SQVTM, CDR2 ANQGSEA. This CDR3 comprises 13 residues. V was pared by 4 bases and J by 4 bases, with 12 bases between.

J is TRBJ2-3 and V is TRBV2; perhaps D is TRBD1 or TRBD2 (6 bases each). With 10 bases removed from V and 5 bases from J, the gap between germline ends came to 19 bases. Germline V gene lookup returns CDR1 SNHLY and CDR2 FYNNEI. The CDR3 sequence is 14 residues long. The CDR3 is CATLEGGRRDTQYF. CDR3 bases: TGTGCCACCTTGGAGGGGGGCCGTAGAGATACGCAGTATTTT.

This clone was seen a few times. The chain combines TRBV5-6 with TRBJ2-6, with a weak D call TRBD1 (6 bases). Trimming removed 0 bases at V and 0 bases at J, with 7 bases between. Germline lookup yields CDR1 SGHDT and CDR2 YYEEEE. There are 16 residues in the CDR3. CDR3 in amino acids: CASSLDRASGANVLTF. The CDR3 coding sequence is TGTGCCAGCAGCTTGGACAGGGCCTCTGGGGCCAACGTCCTGACTTTC. The full variable domain, in which reference TRBV5-6 and TRBJ2-6 provide the parts outside the CDR3, is DAGVTQSPTHLIKTRGQQVTLRCSPKSGHDTVSWYQQALGQGPQFIFQYYEEEERQRGNFPDRFSGHQFPNYSSELNVNALLLGDSALYLCASSLDRASGANVLTFGAGSRLTVL.

The rearrangement joins TRBV11-2 to TRBJ2-5; D is ambiguous. The germline V gene encodes CDR1 SGHAT and CDR2 FQNNGV. V was clipped by 1 base and J by 9 bases, with 15 bases between them. The CDR3 length is 14 residues. The chain's CDR3 is CASSLGTRVLAQYF. CDR3 nucleotides: TGTGCCAGCAGCTTAGGAACACGTGTGTTGGCCCAGTACTTC.

In this sample, this clone turned up once. The sample has other DNA sequences that encode this CDR3 too. This chain connects TRBV29-1 to TRBJ1-1; D call uncertain. Looked up from germline, CDR1 is SQVTM and CDR2 is ANQGSEA. CDR3 length equals 13 residues. Trimming took off 2 bases at V and 0 bases at J, with 7 bases between the two ends. CDR3 nucleotides: TGCAGCGTTGAACGGCAGCTGAACACTGAAGCTTTCTTT. Its translation: CSVERQLNTEAFF.

This clone was detected only a few times. This chain connects TRBV25-1 to TRBJ1-2; perhaps TRBD1 as D (5 bases). The germline V gene has CDR1 MGHDK and CDR2 SYGVNS. The length of the CDR3 is 10 residues. The V end lost 7 bases, the J end lost 9 bases, and 9 bases lay between the germline ends. Here the CDR3 reads CASKTVSYTF. The CDR3 bases are TGTGCCAGCAAGACAGTCAGCTACACCTTC.

This sequence joins TRBV30 and TRBJ2-5; TRBD2 might be the D (6 bases). V was shortened by 0 bases and J by 1 base, with 12 bases between the two germline ends. The CDR3 length is 15 residues. CDR1 and CDR2 (germline): GTSNPN, SVGIG (reference sequence). This CDR3 reads CAWSVTAGPQETQYF. In nucleotides, the CDR3 is TGTGCCTGGAGTGTAACCGCGGGGCCCCAAGAGACCCAGTACTTC.

This clone was picked up a small number of times. This chain links TRBV7-9 with TRBJ2-3; 7 bases line up with TRBD2. The V gene end was trimmed by 5 bases and the J gene end by 2 bases; junction bases not matched to a gene: 4. Germline CDR1 reads SEHNR; CDR2 reads FQNEAQ (reference sequence). This CDR3 spans 14 amino acids. This chain's CDR3 is CASSPWDYTDTQYF. As DNA, the CDR3 is TGTGCCAGCAGCCCTTGGGACTACACAGATACGCAGTATTTT.

This chain links TRBV30 with TRBJ1-2; 8 bases align to TRBD1. This CDR3 contains 11 residues. Germline CDR1 GTSNPN, CDR2 SVGIG (reference sequence). The trim removed 3 bases at V and 8 bases at J, leaving 2 bases unmatched. This CDR3 is CAWSHRGGYTF. In nucleotides, the CDR3 is TGTGCCTGGAGCCACAGGGGGGGCTACACCTTC.

Written as DNA, the CDR3 is TGTGCCAGCAGCTTAATGAGTGTCCCAACAGATACGCAGTATTTT. It yields the protein CASSLMSVPTDTQYF. The chain recombines TRBV11-2 with TRBJ2-3, with D uncertain. Trimming removed 2 bases from V and 3 bases from J, with 12 bases in between. The germline gives CDR1 SGHAT, CDR2 FQNNGV. The CDR3 spans 15 residues. The whole variable domain, remainder taken from reference TRBV11-2 and TRBJ2-3, is EAGVAQSPRYKIIEKRQSVAFWCNPISGHATLYWYQQILGQGPKLLIQFQNNGVVDDSQLPKDRFSAERLKGVDSTLKIQPAKLEDSAVYLCASSLMSVPTDTQYFGPGTRLTVL.

This chain links TRBV23-1 with TRBJ1-4; 7 positions match TRBD1. TRBV23-1 is reported as an ORF; its role is uncertain. After removal of 0 bases from V and 8 bases from J, the junction contained 6 bases not matched to a gene. This CDR3 has 15 residues. The CDR3 nucleotides are TGCGCCAGCAGTCAATCAGAACAGGGGAAGGAAAAACTGTTTTTT. Protein: CASSQSEQGKEKLFF.

V gene TRBV2 combines with J gene TRBJ2-2; D uncertain. V dropped 7 bases and J dropped 4 bases, with 16 bases sitting between them. The CDR3 consists of 15 residues. Germline CDR1 is SNHLY and CDR2 is FYNNEI. The DNA of the CDR3 is TGTGCCAGCACCAGCAGAGAACCAGGCACCGGGGAGCTGTTTTTT. This translates into CASTSREPGTGELFF. Based on the CDR3 plus reference TRBV2 and TRBJ2-2, the full variable domain is EPEVTQTPSHQVTQMGQEVILRCVPISNHLYFYWYRQILGQKVEFLVSFYNNEISEKSEIFDDQFSVERPDGSNFTLKIRSTKLEDSAMYFCASTSREPGTGELFFGEGSRLTVL.

The chain joins TRBV6-5 to TRBJ2-2; D remains ambiguous. This CDR3 is 11 amino acids long. CDR1 and CDR2 (germline): MNHEY, SVGAGI. The germline V and J ends were trimmed by 8 bases and 2 bases, with 3 bases remaining between them. This CDR3 reads CASGNTGELFF. CDR3 bases: TGTGCCAGCGGTAACACCGGGGAGCTGTTTTTT.

The chain recombines TRBV19 with TRBJ2-3; possible D gene TRBD2, 6 bases. This CDR3 comprises 14 residues. Germline assignment: CDR1 LNHDA and CDR2 SQIVND (reference sequence). Trimming left V 5 bases short and J 5 bases short, with 14 bases between. The CDR3 spells CASSAGPSGDTQYF. CDR3 coding DNA: TGTGCCAGTAGTGCGGGACCGTCGGGAGATACGCAGTATTTT.

The chain uses TRBV30 and TRBJ1-2, with TRBD1 matching 7 bases. The V gene's germline CDR1 is GTSNPN and CDR2 SVGIG (reference sequence). V gave up 0 bases and J gave up 4 bases; unmatched junction bases: 5. The CDR3 sequence is 14 residues long. DNA of the CDR3: TGTGCCTGGAGTGTACAGGGGACACCCTATGGCTACACCTTC. As protein: CAWSVQGTPYGYTF.